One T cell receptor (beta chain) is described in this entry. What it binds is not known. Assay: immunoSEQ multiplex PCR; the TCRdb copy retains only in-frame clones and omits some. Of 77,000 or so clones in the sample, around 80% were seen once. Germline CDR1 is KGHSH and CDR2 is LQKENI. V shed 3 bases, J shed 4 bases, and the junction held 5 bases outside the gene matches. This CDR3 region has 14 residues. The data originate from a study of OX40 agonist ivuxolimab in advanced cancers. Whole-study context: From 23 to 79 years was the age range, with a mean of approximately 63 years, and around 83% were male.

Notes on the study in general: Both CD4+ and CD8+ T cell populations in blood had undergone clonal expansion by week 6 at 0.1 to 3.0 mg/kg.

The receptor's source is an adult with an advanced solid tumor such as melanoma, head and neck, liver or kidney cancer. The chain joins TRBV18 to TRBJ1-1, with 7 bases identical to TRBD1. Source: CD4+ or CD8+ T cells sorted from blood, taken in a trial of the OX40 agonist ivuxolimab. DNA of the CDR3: TGTGCCAGCTCACCTACAGGGGTGGCCACTGAAGCTTTCTTT. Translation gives CASSPTGVATEAFF.